The 31 T cell receptor beta chains reported below all come from one sample, sequenced in a study of breast tumors, draining lymph nodes, adjacent tissues. TCRdb analysed the multiplex PCR reads with MiXCR anew, one entry per CDR3 protein. The table includes around 130,000 distinct CDR3 sequences, less than 25% detected once. Samples came from axillary lymph nodes draining the breast cancer. Sequenced sample: axillary lymph node tissue. All receptors come from a female donor with breast cancer. Some clones in this sample may be carry-over from other donors' samples.

This clonotype was detected many times. This chain links TRBV5-5 with TRBJ1-4; weak D call: TRBD1 (6 bases). The CDR3 runs 15 residues. Trimming cost V 4 bases and J 6 bases, with 16 bases left between them. Germline V gene data show CDR1 as SGHKS and CDR2 as YYEKEE (reference sequence). For the CDR3, the DNA is TGTGCCAGCAGCGCACCGGGACATGGAGATGAAAAACTGTTTTTT. This translates into CASSAPGHGDEKLFF.

Details on this clonotype: This may be a read error: a much more frequent sequence differs by one nucleotide. V is TRBV20-1 and J is TRBJ1-5; 8 bases are shared with TRBD1. The CDR3 covers 15 residues. After removal of 3 bases from V and 7 bases from J, the junction contained 11 bases not matched to a gene. Germline V gene data show CDR1 as DFQATT and CDR2 as SNEGSKA (reference sequence). CDR3 nucleotide sequence: TGCAGTGCTAGGGGTAGGGCAGGGGGCGGGCAGCCCCAGCATTTT. It translates to CSARGRAGGGQPQHF.

Ten or more counts support this clonotype. The genes are TRBV5-1 and TRBJ2-7; 7 nucleotides line up with TRBD1. Germline values: CDR1 SGHRS, CDR2 YFSETQ. Germline trimming cut 3 bases from V and 0 bases from J; bases unmatched to any gene: 6. The CDR3 sequence is 15 residues long. Here the CDR3 reads CASSSRTGSSYEQYF. The DNA for the CDR3 is TGCGCCAGCAGCTCCAGGACAGGTAGCTCCTACGAGCAGTACTTC.

Notes on this clonotype: The junction does not match germline at one end; this may be a read error. The chain is built from TRBV30 and TRBJ2-3; D might be TRBD1 or TRBD2, each matching 6 bases. CDR3 length: 12 residues. Germline CDR1 and CDR2: GTSNPN and SVGIG (reference sequence). The CDR3 reads CAWSVRGDTRYF. CDR3 nucleotides: TGTGCCTGGAGTGTAAGGGGGGATACGCGGTATTTC. Full variable domain (outside the CDR3, taken from reference TRBV30 and TRBJ2-3): SQTIHQWPATLVQPVGSPLSLECTVEGTSNPNLYWYRQAAGRGLQLLFYSVGIGQISSEVPQNLSASRPQDRQFILSSKKLLLSDSGFYLCAWSVRGDTRYFGPGTRLTVL.

This clonotype was counted ten times or more. The chain carries TRBV30 and TRBJ2-1; D perhaps matches TRBD2 (6 bases). The germline gives CDR1 GTSNPN, CDR2 SVGIG (reference sequence). The CDR3 extends over 16 amino acids. V gave up 4 bases and J gave up 4 bases, with 20 bases separating them. The CDR3 loop reads CAWNLRPGLAYNEQFF. In DNA, the CDR3 is TGTGCCTGGAACCTTAGACCGGGACTGGCTTACAATGAGCAGTTCTTC.

Points on this clonotype: A much larger clone differs by one base, so this may be a read error. The chain uses TRBV6-1 and TRBJ1-2; a weak D match, TRBD1 (5 bases). CDR1 MNHNS and CDR2 SASEGT come from the germline V gene. CDR3 length: 13 residues. The CDR3 DNA sequence: TGTGCCGGCAGGGAATGGGACCAGTCCGGCTACACCTTC. As protein: CAGREWDQSGYTF.

About this clonotype itself: One base away lies a much larger clone, so this may be a sequencing read error. The rearrangement links TRBV27 to TRBJ1-4; no firm D call. This CDR3 is built from 13 residues. V lost 6 bases to trimming and J lost 8 bases, with 13 bases between them. CDR1 and CDR2 (germline): MNHEY, SMNVEV (reference sequence). This chain's CDR3 is CASRPALGEKLFF. The CDR3 nucleotides read TGTGCCAGCAGGCCCGCGTTGGGCGAAAAACTGTTTTTT.

At least ten counts were recorded for this clonotype. This chain connects TRBV7-9 to TRBJ2-1, with 8 bases fitting TRBD2. The CDR3 runs to 13 residues. V dropped 3 bases and J dropped 11; count of bases not matched to a gene: 6. Germline CDR1 reads SEHNR; CDR2 reads FQNEAQ (reference sequence). The CDR3 DNA reads TGTGCCAGCAGCTTTCCGGGAGGGCCGAAGCAGTTCTTC. Amino acid sequence: CASSFPGGPKQFF.

This clonotype appeared a few times. The gene calls are TRBV13 and TRBJ2-3, with TRBD1 as a possible D gene (5 bases). The length of the CDR3 is 14 residues. Looked up from germline, CDR1 is PRHDT and CDR2 is FYEKMQ (reference sequence). The ends were cut back, 5 bases at V and 2 bases at J, with 11 bases in the middle. Here the CDR3 DNA reads TGTGCCAGCAGCCAAAGGGGCCACACAGATACGCAGTATTTT. As protein: CASSQRGHTDTQYF.

V gene TRBV28 combines with J gene TRBJ2-2; D is unresolved. Germline assignment: CDR1 MDHEN and CDR2 SYDVKM. The CDR3 runs 13 residues. The V gene lost 4 bases and the J gene lost 6 bases, with 9 bases spanning the gap. The CDR3 DNA sequence: TGTGCCAGCAGTTACATGACGGCCGGGGAGCTGTTTTTT. It codes for CASSYMTAGELFF.

This clonotype was observed many times. The chain carries TRBV18 and TRBJ2-7; TRBD1 is a possible D gene (5 bases). This CDR3 has 13 amino acids. The V gene's germline CDR1 is KGHSH and CDR2 LQKENI. The germline V and J ends were trimmed by 3 bases and 3 bases, with 9 bases remaining between them. The CDR3 sequence: CASSPFRVYEQYF. The CDR3 bases are TGTGCCAGCTCACCCTTCAGGGTCTACGAGCAGTACTTC.

This clonotype has at least ten counts. The chain has TRBV6-5 and TRBJ2-7; TRBD2 is a possible D gene (6 bases). CDR1 MNHEY and CDR2 SVGAGI come from the germline V gene. This CDR3 has 14 amino acids. Trimming removed 10 bases at V and 0 bases at J, with 16 bases between. This CDR3 is CATLGRLGSYEQYF. The CDR3 nucleotides are TGTGCCACCCTCGGGAGATTGGGCTCCTACGAGCAGTACTTC.

The chain uses TRBV7-8 and TRBJ2-4; TRBD2 is a possible D gene (6 bases). This CDR3 has 14 amino acids. In germline, CDR1 is SGHVS, CDR2 FQNEAQ. V gave up 5 bases and J gave up 5 bases, with 13 bases separating them. In DNA form, the CDR3 reads TGTGCCAGCAGCCCTTGGCGGGACCAAAACATTCAGTACTTC. Protein sequence: CASSPWRDQNIQYF.

On this clonotype itself: One base away lies a much larger clone, so this may be a sequencing read error. The chain uses TRBV3-1 and TRBJ1-4; D ambiguous. This CDR3 is 15 amino acids long. Germline values: CDR1 LGHDT, CDR2 YNNKEL (reference sequence). The CDR3 protein is CANSHSAGTNEKLFF. CDR3 coding DNA: TGTGCCAACAGCCACTCAGCGGGTACTAATGAAAAACTGTTTTTT.

The table lists this clonotype with many counts. This chain connects TRBV20-1 to TRBJ1-4, with D maybe TRBD1 (5 bases). Germline loops: CDR1 DFQATT, CDR2 SNEGSKA (reference sequence). V was pared by 3 bases and J by 6 bases, with 14 bases between. The CDR3 consists of 14 residues. As DNA, the CDR3 is TGCAGTGCTAGTGGGGGGACCAGAGATGAAAAACTGTTTTTT. This translates into CSASGGTRDEKLFF.

Ten or more counts support this clonotype. The rearrangement links TRBV12-3 or TRBV12-4 to TRBJ2-7, with 15 bases lining up with TRBD2. Trimming at V came to 5 bases and at J to 6 bases, leaving 2 bases not matched to a gene. CDR3 length equals 14 residues. The CDR3 loop reads CASSLGLAGGEQYF. Here the CDR3 DNA reads TGTGCCAGCAGTCTGGGACTAGCGGGAGGCGAGCAGTACTTC.

This clonotype was recorded many times. The chain has TRBV20-1 and TRBJ1-2, with TRBD1 as a possible D gene (6 bases). CDR3 size: 11 residues. V was cut by 6 bases and J by 5 bases, with 10 bases left in between. In germline, CDR1 is DFQATT, CDR2 SNEGSKA (reference sequence). The CDR3 DNA reads TGCAGTGCCCCGGACAGTTATGGCTACACCTTC. Translation: CSAPDSYGYTF.

This clonotype was seen at least ten times. V gene TRBV15 combines with J gene TRBJ1-4, with D tentatively TRBD1 (5 bases). CDR1 and CDR2 (germline): LNHNV, YYDKDF (reference sequence). The V gene lost 1 base and the J gene lost 8 bases, with 17 bases spanning the gap. This CDR3 has 16 amino acids. The CDR3 region is CATSRAGGWRAEKLFF. CDR3 DNA: TGTGCCACCAGCAGAGCGGGGGGATGGCGTGCCGAAAAACTGTTTTTT.

This clonotype was found many times. The rearrangement joins TRBV5-1 to TRBJ2-1; 9 bases are a match to TRBD2. Looked up from germline, CDR1 is SGHRS and CDR2 is YFSETQ. The CDR3 length is 13 residues. The junction had 1 base not matched to a gene; V was cut back by 7 bases and J by 2 bases. CDR3 region: CASASGTYNEQFF. The CDR3 nucleotides are TGCGCCAGCGCTAGCGGGACCTACAATGAGCAGTTCTTC.

This clonotype appeared many times. This sequence joins TRBV20-1 and TRBJ2-7, with D perhaps TRBD1 (5 bases). CDR1 DFQATT and CDR2 SNEGSKA come from the germline V gene (reference sequence). Trimming took 3 bases from V and 0 from J, leaving 15 bases between them. CDR3 size: 15 residues. The DNA of the CDR3 is TGCAGTGCTAGCGGATTGGGGCAGAGCTCCTACGAGCAGTACTTC. Translating gives CSASGLGQSSYEQYF.

This clonotype was seen many times. The chain combines TRBV6-5 with TRBJ2-3, with 8 bases matching TRBD1. The germline V gene has CDR1 MNHEY and CDR2 SVGAGI. The CDR3 totals 16 residues. Germline trimming cut 0 bases from V and 5 bases from J; bases unmatched to any gene: 7. CDR3: CASSYSSQGARDTQYF. In DNA form, the CDR3 reads TGTGCCAGCAGTTACTCGAGTCAGGGGGCGCGAGATACGCAGTATTTT.

This clonotype was detected only a few times. The V gene is TRBV11-2, the J gene TRBJ2-2; possibly TRBD1 or TRBD2 for D (7 bases each). From germline, CDR1 is SGHAT and CDR2 FQNNGV. There are 15 residues in the CDR3. V dropped 3 bases and J dropped 4 bases, with 12 bases sitting between them. As DNA, the CDR3 is TGTGCCAGCAGCTTGGGGGGGACAGCCACCGGGGAGCTGTTTTTT. This codes for CASSLGGTATGELFF.

V is TRBV18 and J is TRBJ2-3, with 7 nucleotides matching TRBD1. V lost 3 bases, J lost 0 bases, and 9 bases stayed unmatched. Germline assignment: CDR1 KGHSH and CDR2 LQKENI. CDR3 length: 17 amino acids. The CDR3 DNA reads TGTGCCAGCTCACCCCCTAAAGGGGGCCTTAGCACAGATACGCAGTATTTT. The encoded protein is CASSPPKGGLSTDTQYF.

This clonotype has at least ten counts. The V gene is TRBV7-2, the J gene TRBJ2-5; D call uncertain. Germline V gene data show CDR1 as SGHTA and CDR2 as FQGNSA. CDR3 length equals 15 residues. V was trimmed by 5 bases and J by 3 bases, leaving 16 bases between them. DNA of the CDR3: TGTGCCAGCAGCCCCCAGGCCTCCCGAGAAGAGACCCAGTACTTC. Residues: CASSPQASREETQYF.

About this clonotype: Compared with germline, one end of the junction differs, possibly owing to a read error. The chain links TRBV19 to TRBJ1-2; D perhaps matches TRBD1 (5 bases). The CDR3 length is 14 residues. Germline assignment: CDR1 LNHDA and CDR2 SQIVND (reference sequence). CDR3 bases: TGTGCCAGTACTACCCGGGGGGGGAACTTTGGCCACACCTTC. Amino acid sequence: CASTTRGGNFGHTF.

This chain links TRBV27 with TRBJ2-3, with D perhaps TRBD1 or TRBD2 (5 bases each). V shed 7 bases and J shed 0 bases, with 14 bases lying between them. Germline V gene lookup returns CDR1 MNHEY and CDR2 SMNVEV (reference sequence). This CDR3 region has 15 residues. In nucleotides, the CDR3 is TGTGCCAGCATTTCGGGGCGTCTCAGCACAGATACGCAGTATTTT. Protein: CASISGRLSTDTQYF.

This clonotype was recorded many times. V and J are TRBV10-3 and TRBJ2-3, with 10 bases that match TRBD1. The CDR3 is 14 amino acids. Germline assignment: CDR1 ENHRY and CDR2 SYGVKD. V gave up 8 bases and J gave up 1 base; unmatched junction bases: 3. CDR3 sequence (DNA): TGTGCCATCCGCGGACAGGGGGGCACAGATACGCAGTATTTT. Its protein product is CAIRGQGGTDTQYF.

As for this clonotype: A much more abundant neighbour one base away suggests this may be a read error. J is TRBJ2-5 and V is TRBV28; 7 bases align to TRBD2. Germline V gene sequence: CDR1 MDHEN, CDR2 SYDVKM. This CDR3 has 15 residues. The CDR3 loop reads CASSSWRDGGETQCF. The CDR3 bases are TGTGCCAGCAGTTCCTGGCGGGATGGGGGGGAGACCCAGTGCTTC.

This clonotype has at least ten counts. The chain recombines TRBV3-1 with TRBJ2-1; 7 nucleotides align to TRBD2. V lost 8 bases and J lost 2; bases outside the gene matches: 3. The CDR3 covers 13 residues. From germline, CDR1 is LGHDT and CDR2 YNNKEL (reference sequence). The CDR3 loop reads CASGTTTYNEQFF. CDR3 DNA sequence: TGTGCCAGCGGGACTACGACCTACAATGAGCAGTTCTTC.

The chain couples TRBV4-1 to TRBJ2-4; D remains unclear. This CDR3 contains 14 residues. V lost 1 base and J 8 bases, leaving 12 bases between the germline ends. CDR1 is MGHRA and CDR2 is YSYEKL in the germline V gene. CDR3 amino acids: CASSQALEGHIQYF. DNA of the CDR3: TGCGCCAGCAGCCAAGCTCTAGAAGGGCACATTCAGTACTTC.

This clonotype was counted ten times or more. The V and J genes are TRBV29-1 and TRBJ2-3; TRBD1 aligns across 9 bases. Germline lookup yields CDR1 SQVTM and CDR2 ANQGSEA. This CDR3 comprises 14 residues. V shed 6 bases and J 4 bases; nucleotides not matched to a gene: 8. The DNA for the CDR3 is TGCAGCGTCCGGGGACAGGGATTCTCAGATACGCAGTATTTT. The encoded protein is CSVRGQGFSDTQYF.